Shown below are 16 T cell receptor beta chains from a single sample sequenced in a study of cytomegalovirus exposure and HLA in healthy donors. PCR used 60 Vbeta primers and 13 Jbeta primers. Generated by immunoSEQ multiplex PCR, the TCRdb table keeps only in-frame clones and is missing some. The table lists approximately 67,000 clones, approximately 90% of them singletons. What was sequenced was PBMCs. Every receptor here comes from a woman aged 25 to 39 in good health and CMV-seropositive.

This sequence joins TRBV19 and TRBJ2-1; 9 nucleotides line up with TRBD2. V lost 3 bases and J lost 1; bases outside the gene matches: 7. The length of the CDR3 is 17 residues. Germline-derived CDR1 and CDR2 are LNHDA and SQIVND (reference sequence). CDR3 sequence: CASSIVASGISYNEQFF. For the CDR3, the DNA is TGTGCCAGTAGTATCGTAGCTAGCGGGATTTCCTACAATGAGCAGTTCTTC.

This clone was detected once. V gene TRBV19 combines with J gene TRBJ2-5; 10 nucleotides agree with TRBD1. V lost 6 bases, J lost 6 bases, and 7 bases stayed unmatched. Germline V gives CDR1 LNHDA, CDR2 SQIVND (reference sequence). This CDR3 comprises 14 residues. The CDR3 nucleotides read TGTGCCAGTAGGGACAGGGGGTACGATAAGACCCAGTACTTC. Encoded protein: CASRDRGYDKTQYF.

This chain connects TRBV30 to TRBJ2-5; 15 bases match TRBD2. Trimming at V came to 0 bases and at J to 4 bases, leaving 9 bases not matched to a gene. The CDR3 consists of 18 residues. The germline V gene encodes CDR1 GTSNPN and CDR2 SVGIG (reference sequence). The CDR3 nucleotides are TGTGCCTGGAGTGTACTTCGGACTAGCGGGAGGGCCGGAGAGACCCAGTACTTC. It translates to CAWSVLRTSGRAGETQYF.

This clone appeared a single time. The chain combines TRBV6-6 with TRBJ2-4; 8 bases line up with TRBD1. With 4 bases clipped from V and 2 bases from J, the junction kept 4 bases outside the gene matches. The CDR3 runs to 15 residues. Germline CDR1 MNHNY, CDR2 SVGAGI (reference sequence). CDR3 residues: CASSFRTGTKNIQYF. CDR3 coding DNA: TGTGCCAGCAGTTTTAGGACAGGGACCAAAAACATTCAGTACTTC.

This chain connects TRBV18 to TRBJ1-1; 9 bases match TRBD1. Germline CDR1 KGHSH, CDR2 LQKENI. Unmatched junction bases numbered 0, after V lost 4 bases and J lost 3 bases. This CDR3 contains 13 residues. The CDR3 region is CASSRQGDTEAFF. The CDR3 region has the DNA TGTGCCAGCTCACGACAGGGGGACACTGAAGCTTTCTTT. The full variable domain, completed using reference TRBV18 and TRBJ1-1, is NAGVMQNPRHLVRRRGQEARLRCSPMKGHSHVYWYRQLPEEGLKFMVYLQKENIIDESGMPKERFSAEFPKEGPSILRIQQVVRGDSAAYFCASSRQGDTEAFFGQGTRLTVV.

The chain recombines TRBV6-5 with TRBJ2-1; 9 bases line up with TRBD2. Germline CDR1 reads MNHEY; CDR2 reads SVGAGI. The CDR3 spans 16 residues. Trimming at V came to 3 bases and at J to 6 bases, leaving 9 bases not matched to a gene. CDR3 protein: CASSYISGSIVNEQFF. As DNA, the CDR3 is TGTGCCAGCAGTTATATTAGCGGGAGTATCGTCAATGAGCAGTTCTTC.

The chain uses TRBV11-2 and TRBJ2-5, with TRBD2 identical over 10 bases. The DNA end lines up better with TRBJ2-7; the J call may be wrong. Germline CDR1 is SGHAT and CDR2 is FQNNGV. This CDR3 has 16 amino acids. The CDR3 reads CASSLTGLAVSYEQYF. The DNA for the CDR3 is TGTGCCAGCAGCCTGACTGGACTAGCGGTGTCCTACGAGCAGTACTTC.

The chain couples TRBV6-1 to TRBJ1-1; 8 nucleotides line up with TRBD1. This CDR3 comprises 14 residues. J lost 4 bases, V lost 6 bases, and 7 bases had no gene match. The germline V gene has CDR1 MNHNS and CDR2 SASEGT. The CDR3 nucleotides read TGTGCCAGCAGGGAGGACAGGGTCATCACTGAAGCTTTCTTT. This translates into CASREDRVITEAFF.

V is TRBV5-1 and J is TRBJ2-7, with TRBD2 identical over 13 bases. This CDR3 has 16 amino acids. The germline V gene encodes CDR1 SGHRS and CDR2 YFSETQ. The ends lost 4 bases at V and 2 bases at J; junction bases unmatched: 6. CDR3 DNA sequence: TGCGCCAGCAGCACGGGGACTAGCGGGGCCACCTACGAGCAGTACTTC. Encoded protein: CASSTGTSGATYEQYF. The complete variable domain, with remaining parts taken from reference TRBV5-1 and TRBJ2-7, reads KAGVTQTPRYLIKTRGQQVTLSCSPISGHRSVSWYQQTPGQGLQFLFEYFSETQRNKGNFPGRFSGRQFSNSRSEMNVSTLELGDSALYLCASSTGTSGATYEQYFGPGTRLTVT.

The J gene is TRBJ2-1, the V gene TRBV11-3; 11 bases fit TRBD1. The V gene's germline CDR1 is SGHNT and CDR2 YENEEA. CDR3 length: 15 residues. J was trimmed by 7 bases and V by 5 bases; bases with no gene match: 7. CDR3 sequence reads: CASSDRDRGSNEQFF. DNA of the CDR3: TGTGCCAGCAGCGACCGGGACAGGGGGTCGAATGAGCAGTTCTTC.

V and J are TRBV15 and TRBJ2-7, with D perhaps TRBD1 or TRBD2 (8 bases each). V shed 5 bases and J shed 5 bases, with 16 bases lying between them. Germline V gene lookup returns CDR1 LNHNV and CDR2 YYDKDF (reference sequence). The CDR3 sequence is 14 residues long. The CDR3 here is CATSRGQGLDEQYF. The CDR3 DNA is TGTGCCACCAGCCGAGGACAGGGACTAGACGAGCAGTACTTC.

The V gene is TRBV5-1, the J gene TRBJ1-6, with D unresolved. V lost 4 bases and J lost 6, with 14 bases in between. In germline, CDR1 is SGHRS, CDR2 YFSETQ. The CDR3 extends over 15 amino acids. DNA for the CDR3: TGCGCCAGCAGCCCCGGCGGACTCCCTAATTCACCCCTCCACTTT. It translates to CASSPGGLPNSPLHF.

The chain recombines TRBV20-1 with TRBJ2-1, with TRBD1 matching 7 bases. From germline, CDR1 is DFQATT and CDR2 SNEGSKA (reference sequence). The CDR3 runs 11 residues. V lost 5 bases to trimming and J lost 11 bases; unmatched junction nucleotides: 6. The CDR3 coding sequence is TGCAGTGCTGCAAGGGACAGAAAGCAGTTCTTC. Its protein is CSAARDRKQFF.

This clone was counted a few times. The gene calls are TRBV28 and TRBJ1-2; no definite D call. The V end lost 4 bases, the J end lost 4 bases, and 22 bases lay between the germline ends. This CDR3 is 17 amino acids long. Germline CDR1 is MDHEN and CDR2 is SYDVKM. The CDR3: CASSSHFQLGGSYGYTF. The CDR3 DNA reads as TGTGCCAGCAGTTCTCACTTTCAGCTGGGAGGGAGCTATGGCTACACCTTC.

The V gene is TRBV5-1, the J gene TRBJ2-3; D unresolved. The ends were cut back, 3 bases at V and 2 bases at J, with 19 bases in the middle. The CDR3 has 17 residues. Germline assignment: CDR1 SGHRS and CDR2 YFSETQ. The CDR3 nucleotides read TGCGCCAGCAGCTCCTTTGGAGCTACGAAATTCACAGATACGCAGTATTTT. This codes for CASSSFGATKFTDTQYF.

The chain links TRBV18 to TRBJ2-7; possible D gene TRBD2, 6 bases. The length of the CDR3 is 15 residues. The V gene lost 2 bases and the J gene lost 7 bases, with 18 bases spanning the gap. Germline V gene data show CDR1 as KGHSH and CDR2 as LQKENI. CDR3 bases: TGTGCCAGCTCACCATTGTTAGCGGAGGTCTTAGAGCAGTACTTC. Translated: CASSPLLAEVLEQYF.